This T cell receptor (beta chain) was retrieved from a study of blood T cell repertoires in COVID-19. Overall study context: Acute and convalescent COVID-19 samples came from the United States, Italy and Spain.

The CDR3 loop spans 13 amino acids. Trimming removed 4 bases from V and 7 bases from J; junction bases left unmatched: 7. Across about two dozen US areas, participants ranged in age from roughly 18 to 95 years. In assigning cohorts, the study relied on participant-reported clinical history. Original handling: Reference gene primer amplification gave estimated nucleated cell counts. Some clones are missing from TCRdb's copy, which holds only in-frame ones; the method was immunoSEQ multiplex PCR. V and J calls and clone size follow that table, whereas D and trimming were derived from the DNA. The table records some 340,000 clones, about 87% of them present only once.

This TCR came from a woman between 25 and 40 years old who had recovered from COVID-19. The sequenced sample was PBMCs or T cells enriched from blood (not recorded which). The chain couples TRBV12-3 or TRBV12-4 to TRBJ2-7, with TRBD1 matching over 7 bases. The CDR3 nucleotides are TGTGCCAGCAGTTCGGACAGGATGGGGGAGCAGTACTTC. Encoded protein: CASSSDRMGEQYF.